Below, one T cell receptor beta chain is given with its context. The CDR3 runs to 15 residues. Germline values: CDR1 SNHLY, CDR2 FYNNEI. The ends lost 5 bases at V and 6 bases at J; junction bases unmatched: 6. The assay was immunoSEQ multiplex PCR, and TCRdb's table has in-frame clones only and misses some. The sample lists some 32,000 clones; roughly 82% were seen once. These data belong to a study of PD-1 blockade in classical Hodgkin lymphoma. No patient escaped relapse after autologous stem cell transplantation, and brentuximab vedotin exposure varied. Source: peripheral blood mononuclear cells (PBMCs), taken at baseline. This receptor was identified in a human donor with classical Hodgkin lymphoma. The rearrangement joins TRBV2 to TRBJ1-5, with 11 positions matching TRBD1. The CDR3 nucleotides are TGTGCCAGCAGTTTTGGACAGGGGGCAATTCAGCCCCAGCATTTT. Translation gives CASSFGQGAIQPQHF.